The 26 T cell receptor beta chains in this list originate from one sample, sequenced in a study of regulatory T cells in long-lasting Graves disease. Arm-PCR of CDR3 regions and iRepertoire HTBI primers were the basis on which TCR beta libraries were built. TCRdb recomputed calls from the multiplex PCR reads with MiXCR, one row per CDR3 protein. The table lists about 460,000 distinct CDR3 sequences, about 22% of them singletons. Stated time point: persistent/refractory GD, antithyroid drugs over 5 years with positive TRAb. RNA isolated from PBMCs was used to make the TCR library. Sample: peripheral blood mononuclear cells (PBMCs), taken when the disease was refractory, from a patient treated with antithyroid drugs. The receptors derive from a female donor with Graves disease.

Many counts were recorded for this clonotype. This sequence joins TRBV7-2 and TRBJ1-6, with a tentative D call TRBD1 (6 bases). The V gene's germline CDR1 is SGHTA and CDR2 FQGNSA. The CDR3 has 15 residues. V was clipped by 5 bases and J by 7 bases, with 15 bases between them. In nucleotides, the CDR3 is TGTGCCAGCAGCCCACGGGGGCACTTGAATTCACCCCTCCACTTT. As protein: CASSPRGHLNSPLHF.

There are many counts of this clonotype. The rearrangement uses TRBV6-1 and TRBJ2-7; tentative D call: TRBD2 (5 bases). V was pared by 6 bases and J by 3 bases, with 12 bases between. This CDR3 is built from 13 residues. Germline values: CDR1 MNHNS, CDR2 SASEGT. In nucleotides, the CDR3 is TGTGCCAGCAGCCCGGGATCAGGCTACGAGCAGTACTTC. The encoded protein is CASSPGSGYEQYF.

Ten or more counts support this clonotype. The V gene is TRBV10-3, the J gene TRBJ1-5; D is uncertain. V lost 5 bases and J lost 5, with 13 bases in between. CDR3 size: 14 residues. Germline V lookup: CDR1 ENHRY, CDR2 SYGVKD. The CDR3 protein is CAISREGDHQPQHF. CDR3 bases: TGTGCCATCAGTAGGGAAGGAGACCATCAGCCCCAGCATTTT.

This clonotype was counted ten times or more. This chain links TRBV6-1 with TRBJ1-5; D is unclear. V dropped 8 bases and J dropped 0 bases, with 8 bases sitting between them. The germline gives CDR1 MNHNS, CDR2 SASEGT. The CDR3 has 13 amino acids. CDR3 sequence: CASRRVSNQPQHF. The CDR3 DNA reads TGTGCCAGCCGTCGGGTTAGCAATCAGCCCCAGCATTTT.

The sample holds many counts of this clonotype. This chain joins TRBV11-1 and TRBJ2-7; D unclear. The V gene lost 2 bases and the J gene lost 4 bases, with 15 bases spanning the gap. Per germline, CDR1 SGHAT and CDR2 FQDESV (reference sequence). This CDR3 comprises 15 residues. CDR3 amino acids: CASSLRDVGNYEQYF. The DNA of the CDR3 is TGTGCCAGCAGCTTACGCGACGTAGGAAATTACGAGCAGTACTTC.

This clonotype has only a few counts. The J gene is TRBJ2-7, the V gene TRBV5-1; D is uncertain. Trimming stripped 1 base from V and 6 bases from J, with 11 bases between. Germline-derived CDR1 and CDR2 are SGHRS and YFSETQ. This CDR3 region has 13 residues. The CDR3 spells CASSLMNGREQYF. DNA for the CDR3: TGCGCCAGCAGCTTGATGAACGGGCGCGAGCAGTACTTC.

The J gene is TRBJ2-7, the V gene TRBV4-1, with D perhaps matching TRBD1 (6 bases). CDR1 and CDR2 from the germline V gene are MGHRA and YSYEKL. Trimming stripped 1 base from V and 4 bases from J, with 17 bases between. The CDR3 is made up of 16 amino acids. CDR3 nucleotide sequence: TGCGCCAGCAGCCAAGTCCGTGGCAGGGGTGTATACGAGCAGTACTTC. Protein: CASSQVRGRGVYEQYF.

V and J are TRBV3-1 and TRBJ2-1, with 10 positions matching TRBD1. In germline, CDR1 is LGHDT, CDR2 YNNKEL (reference sequence). Germline trimming cut 2 bases from V and 6 bases from J; bases unmatched to any gene: 4. The CDR3 is 15 amino acids. The CDR3: CASSQPRDRGNEQFF. CDR3 nucleotides: TGTGCCAGCAGCCAACCCCGGGACAGGGGCAATGAGCAGTTCTTC.

This chain links TRBV5-1 with TRBJ1-3; D is perhaps TRBD1 (6 bases). The V and J ends lost 7 bases and 6 bases respectively, with 14 bases between them. Per germline, CDR1 SGHRS and CDR2 YFSETQ. This CDR3 has 13 residues. The CDR3 sequence is CASSTGEENTIYF. As DNA, the CDR3 is TGCGCCAGCTCGACAGGAGAGGAAAACACCATATATTTT. Full variable domain (outside the CDR3, taken from reference TRBV5-1 and TRBJ1-3): KAGVTQTPRYLIKTRGQQVTLSCSPISGHRSVSWYQQTPGQGLQFLFEYFSETQRNKGNFPGRFSGRQFSNSRSEMNVSTLELGDSALYLCASSTGEENTIYFGEGSWLTVV.

This clonotype was counted many times. The chain joins TRBV27 to TRBJ1-1; D gene uncertain. This CDR3 is built from 14 residues. The germline CDR1 and CDR2 sequences are MNHEY and SMNVEV (reference sequence). Between the trimmed V and J ends, which lost 4 bases and 3 bases, there was a span of 12 bases. Here the CDR3 reads CASSSDPLDTEAFF. The CDR3, as DNA: TGTGCCAGCAGTTCGGACCCCCTGGACACTGAAGCTTTCTTT.

This clonotype was found many times. The chain recombines TRBV7-9 with TRBJ2-7; D may be TRBD1 (6 bases). The CDR3 extends over 15 amino acids. CDR1 and CDR2 (germline): SEHNR, FQNEAQ (reference sequence). The ends were cut back, 4 bases at V and 5 bases at J, with 18 bases in the middle. CDR3 coding DNA: TGTGCCAGCAGCTCCGACAGGATGACTCTGGACGAGCAGTACTTC. This codes for CASSSDRMTLDEQYF.

This clonotype has a count of ten or more. The chain employs TRBV15 and TRBJ1-1; 7 bases line up with TRBD1. CDR3 length equals 15 residues. Losses at the gene ends were 0 bases for V and 4 bases for J; bases not matched to a gene: 5. CDR1 is LNHNV, CDR2 YYDKDF, per germline (reference sequence). CDR3 loop: CATSRDEGAGTEAFF. The CDR3 DNA sequence: TGTGCCACCAGCAGAGATGAGGGGGCGGGCACTGAAGCTTTCTTT.

This clonotype was seen many times. The chain combines TRBV28 with TRBJ2-7, with D tentatively TRBD1 (6 bases). This CDR3 has 15 residues. V lost 4 bases, J lost 5 bases, and 18 bases lay in between. Germline CDR1 reads MDHEN; CDR2 reads SYDVKM. The CDR3 spells CASSSITPGANEQYF. The DNA for the CDR3 is TGTGCCAGCAGTTCCATCACCCCAGGGGCGAACGAGCAGTACTTC.

The J gene is TRBJ2-7, the V gene TRBV20-1, with TRBD2 matching 10 bases. J gave up 3 bases and V 6 bases, and 14 bases lay outside the gene matches. Germline CDR1 is DFQATT and CDR2 is SNEGSKA (reference sequence). This CDR3 contains 16 residues. The CDR3 region is CSAWGELAGVLYEQYF. CDR3 bases: TGCAGTGCATGGGGGGAGCTAGCGGGGGTTCTCTACGAGCAGTACTTC.

This clonotype was recorded at least ten times. The chain links TRBV2 to TRBJ1-4; D perhaps matches TRBD1 (6 bases). CDR3 size: 15 residues. Looked up from germline, CDR1 is SNHLY and CDR2 is FYNNEI. V was trimmed by 10 bases and J by 1 base, leaving 16 bases between them. Here the CDR3 reads CATIPRGQTNEKLFF. The CDR3 DNA reads TGTGCCACCATCCCTCGGGGACAAACTAATGAAAAACTGTTTTTT. The complete variable domain, with remaining parts taken from reference TRBV2 and TRBJ1-4, reads EPEVTQTPSHQVTQMGQEVILRCVPISNHLYFYWYRQILGQKVEFLVSFYNNEISEKSEIFDDQFSVERPDGSNFTLKIRSTKLEDSAMYFCATIPRGQTNEKLFFGSGTQLSVL.

This clonotype showed up just a few times. The rearrangement joins TRBV28 to TRBJ2-3; 9 bases map to TRBD2. With V trimmed by 3 bases and J by 3 bases, 13 bases remained unmatched. CDR1 and CDR2 from the germline V gene are MDHEN and SYDVKM. CDR3 length equals 18 residues. The CDR3: CASSFPSAGGYGTDTQYF. DNA of the CDR3: TGTGCCAGCAGTTTCCCTTCAGCGGGAGGATATGGGACAGATACGCAGTATTTT.

Regarding this clonotype: Mismatch with germline at one junction end may stem from a read error. The chain joins TRBV11-3 to TRBJ1-1; D is perhaps TRBD1 (5 bases). There are 17 residues in the CDR3. The V gene's germline CDR1 is SGHNT and CDR2 YENEEA. The CDR3 region is CASSLSPFGGLKTEAFF. CDR3 DNA sequence: TGTGCCAGCAGCTTATCCCCCTTCGGGGGGTTGAAGACTGAAGCTTTCTTT.

At least ten counts were recorded for this clonotype. V is TRBV5-1 and J is TRBJ1-1, with D possibly matching TRBD1 (6 bases). CDR1 SGHRS and CDR2 YFSETQ come from the germline V gene. CDR3 length: 14 residues. Trimming removed 3 bases from V and 7 bases from J, with 16 bases in between. The DNA for the CDR3 is TGCGCCAGCAGCTCCCAGAACGGCAGGGGTGAAGCTTTCTTT. Amino acid sequence: CASSSQNGRGEAFF.

This sequence joins TRBV6-1 and TRBJ1-1; no reliable D call. The CDR3 runs 17 residues. Germline CDR1 MNHNS, CDR2 SASEGT. Trimming left V 2 bases short and J 0 bases short, with 16 bases between. The CDR3 nucleotides are TGTGCCAGCAGTGAACAGGAGTACTACTCGATGAACACTGAAGCTTTCTTT. Its protein is CASSEQEYYSMNTEAFF.

Notes on this clonotype: A clone one base away is much larger, so this may be a read error. J is TRBJ2-5 and V is TRBV13; D tentatively reads TRBD1 or TRBD2 (5 bases each). V lost 5 bases to trimming and J lost 4 bases, with 14 bases between them. The CDR3 contains 14 residues. Germline loops: CDR1 PRHDT, CDR2 FYEKMQ (reference sequence). CDR3 DNA: TGTGCCAGCAGCCCCGGCCCCGGGGCAGAGACCCAGTACTTC. Translating it yields CASSPGPGAETQYF.

This clonotype was seen only a few times. The CDR3 DNA reads TGCAGTGCTAGAGATTTACAGGGGGCCAGATATGGCTACACCTTC. It yields the protein CSARDLQGARYGYTF. J is TRBJ1-2 and V is TRBV20-1; 9 bases map to TRBD1. The V segment lost 0 bases and the J segment 5 bases; nucleotides outside the gene matches: 7. Looked up from germline, CDR1 is DFQATT and CDR2 is SNEGSKA (reference sequence). The CDR3 spans 15 residues.

This clonotype was seen only a few times. V is TRBV6-2 or TRBV6-3 and J is TRBJ1-2; a weak D match, TRBD1 (5 bases). V was shortened by 0 bases and J by 6 bases, with 14 bases between the two germline ends. The CDR3 runs 15 residues. The V gene's germline CDR1 is MNHEY and CDR2 SVGEGT. In nucleotides, the CDR3 is TGTGCCAGCAGTTACTCCCCCGGGGGGAACAATGGCTACACCTTC. It specifies CASSYSPGGNNGYTF.

This clonotype was observed many times. The V call is TRBV28, the J call TRBJ1-1, with 10 nucleotides matching TRBD1. Germline CDR1 MDHEN, CDR2 SYDVKM. Trimming removed 5 bases from V and 1 base from J; junction bases left unmatched: 10. The CDR3 is 17 amino acids. The CDR3: CASSTIRDRGPNTEAFF. The CDR3 DNA follows: TGTGCCAGCAGTACAATCCGGGACAGGGGACCGAACACTGAAGCTTTCTTT.

The genes are TRBV4-1 and TRBJ2-5; tentatively, D is TRBD2 (7 bases). The CDR3 loop spans 15 amino acids. Germline V gene sequence: CDR1 MGHRA, CDR2 YSYEKL. The V gene lost 0 bases and the J gene lost 5 bases, with 13 bases spanning the gap. The DNA of the CDR3 is TGCGCCAGCAGCCAAGACTGGGGGGGGCGGGAGACCCAGTACTTC. It encodes CASSQDWGGRETQYF.

This clonotype appeared a few times. An end of the junction does not agree with germline; a read error may underlie this. The chain recombines TRBV7-3 with TRBJ1-1; no reliable D call. The germline V gene encodes CDR1 SGHTA and CDR2 FQGTGA. The CDR3 runs to 14 residues. The DNA for the CDR3 is TGTGCCAGCAACTTATCACCCCGCGGGACTGAAGCTTTCTTT. It specifies CASNLSPRGTEAFF.

To note about this clonotype: This likely comes from a read error, as the CDR3 has no conserved phenylalanine or tryptophan at its end. The chain is built from TRBV7-2 and TRBJ2-7, with TRBD1 as a possible D gene (6 bases). The CDR3 extends over 14 amino acids. Per the germline V gene, CDR1 is SGHTA and CDR2 is FQGNSA. The V end was cut by 1 base, the J end by 4 bases, with 11 bases between. The CDR3 is CASSLDWQGYEQYL. For the CDR3, the DNA is TGTGCCAGCAGCTTAGACTGGCAGGGGTACGAGCAGTACCTC.